The source of this TCR beta chain is a study of shared clonotypes between healthy human individuals. Sequenced by immunoSEQ multiplex PCR; TCRdb stores in-frame clones only, minus some. The sample consists of a few million clones, over 85% of them appearing once. Broader study findings: With four donors compared, roughly 5% of naive CD4 clonotypes were shared.

Regarding this clone: Its antigen remains unknown.

The naive CD8 subset, CD45RO-negative cells positively selected for CCR7, excluded terminally differentiated effector memory CD45RA+ cells. The CDR3 loop spans 11 amino acids. V lost 6 bases and J lost 8, with 10 bases in between. CDR1 is MDHEN, CDR2 SYDVKM, per germline. The sequence was obtained from a man aged 18 to 30 in good health. Some clones in this sample may be carry-over from other donors' samples. What was sequenced was naive CD8+ T cells from PBMCs. The chain joins TRBV28 to TRBJ1-2, with D tentatively TRBD1 (5 bases). CDR3 DNA: TGTGCCAGCAGGAAAGGGGTCGGCTACACCTTC. It encodes CASRKGVGYTF.